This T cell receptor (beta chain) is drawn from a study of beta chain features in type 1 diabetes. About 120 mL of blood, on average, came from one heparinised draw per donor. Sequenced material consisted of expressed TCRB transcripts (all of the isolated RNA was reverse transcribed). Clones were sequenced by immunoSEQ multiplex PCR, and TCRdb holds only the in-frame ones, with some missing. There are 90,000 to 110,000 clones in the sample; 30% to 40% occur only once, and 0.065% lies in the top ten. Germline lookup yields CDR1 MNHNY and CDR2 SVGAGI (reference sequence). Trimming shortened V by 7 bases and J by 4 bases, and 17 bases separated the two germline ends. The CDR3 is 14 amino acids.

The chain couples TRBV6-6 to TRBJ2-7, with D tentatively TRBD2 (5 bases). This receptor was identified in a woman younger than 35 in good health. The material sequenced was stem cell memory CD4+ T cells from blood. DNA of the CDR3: TGTGCCAGCACCCCCGGGCGGGCACCTTACGAGCAGTACTTC. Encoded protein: CASTPGRAPYEQYF.